This is a list of T cell receptor beta chains from one sample in a study of Tregs in tolerant kidney transplant recipients. Repertoires were generated with immunoSEQ multiplex PCR, while TCRdb's copy carries only in-frame clones and drops some. Here the sample spans over 50,000 clones, around 80% being singletons. Source material: CD4+ T cells from blood. The receptors here all came from a human donor in good health. Both conserved end residues are part of each CDR3.

v_gene: TRBV29-1; j_gene: TRBJ1-4; CDR3aa: CSGGGGVEKLFF
v_gene: TRBV7-9; j_gene: TRBJ2-4; CDR3aa: CASSLGAFQYF
v_gene: TRBV6-5; j_gene: TRBJ2-7; CDR3aa: CASSYSTSGEYEQYF
v_gene: TRBV7-2; j_gene: TRBJ2-5; CDR3aa: CASSFRGLGETQYF
v_gene: TRBV18; j_gene: TRBJ1-2; CDR3aa: CASLRGAGNYGYTF
v_gene: TRBV18; j_gene: TRBJ2-6; CDR3aa: CASSPRQFGVGSGANVLTF
v_gene: TRBV18; j_gene: TRBJ1-1; CDR3aa: CASSPGTDMNTEAFF
v_gene: TRBV5-1; j_gene: TRBJ1-1; CDR3aa: CASSPQGGNTEAFF
v_gene: TRBV6-5; j_gene: TRBJ2-3; CDR3aa: CASRNAGGYTQYF
v_gene: TRBV10-3; j_gene: TRBJ1-2; CDR3aa: CAIQGAGYGYTF
v_gene: TRBV5-6; j_gene: TRBJ1-2; CDR3aa: CASRRLGYGYTF
v_gene: TRBV10-3; j_gene: TRBJ2-3; CDR3aa: CAISDGGASTDTQYF
v_gene: TRBV5-6; j_gene: TRBJ1-4; CDR3aa: CASSDSGTGSNEKLFF
v_gene: TRBV4-2; j_gene: TRBJ2-5; CDR3aa: CASSRTGGETQYF
v_gene: TRBV19; j_gene: TRBJ2-7; CDR3aa: CASTPTGGGYEQYF
v_gene: TRBV30; j_gene: TRBJ1-2; CDR3aa: CAWSVLGVGYTF
v_gene: TRBV30; j_gene: TRBJ2-3; CDR3aa: CAWSVSGITDTQYF
v_gene: TRBV25-1; j_gene: TRBJ2-1; CDR3aa: CASSPRAGPAYNEQFF
v_gene: TRBV19; j_gene: TRBJ2-6; CDR3aa: CASSIPPGYGANVLTF
v_gene: TRBV27; j_gene: TRBJ1-1; CDR3aa: CASTSQGFPEAFF
v_gene: TRBV5-1; j_gene: TRBJ1-2; CDR3aa: CASSLAERVDGYTF
v_gene: TRBV11-2; j_gene: TRBJ2-1; CDR3aa: CASSLERGGPRLNEQFF
v_gene: TRBV5-1; j_gene: TRBJ2-7; CDR3aa: CASSQGTGDGSYEQYF
v_gene: TRBV4-3; j_gene: TRBJ1-1; CDR3aa: CASCQQIGMNTEAFF
v_gene: TRBV6-1; j_gene: TRBJ2-7; CDR3aa: CASRVALSGGYEQYF
v_gene: TRBV5-4; j_gene: TRBJ2-3; CDR3aa: CASSTTLPGGADTQYF
v_gene: TRBV27; j_gene: TRBJ2-7; CDR3aa: CASKNHRDTYEQYF
v_gene: TRBV4-1; j_gene: TRBJ1-1; CDR3aa: CASSQTGTNTEAFF
v_gene: TRBV2; j_gene: TRBJ2-5; CDR3aa: CATDTPSVETQYF
v_gene: TRBV5-8; j_gene: TRBJ1-3; CDR3aa: CASSQTVTGNTIYF
v_gene: TRBV30; j_gene: TRBJ2-2; CDR3aa: CAWIRQGNTGELFF
v_gene: TRBV25-1; j_gene: TRBJ1-2; CDR3aa: CASSGPDGKQGANYGYTF
v_gene: TRBV30; j_gene: TRBJ2-3; CDR3aa: CAWSVSPGTLGADTQYF
v_gene: TRBV5-1; j_gene: TRBJ1-1; CDR3aa: CASSLSGDRTAFF
v_gene: TRBV7-4; j_gene: TRBJ2-7; CDR3aa: CASSLHRGLRPYEQYF
v_gene: TRBV20-1; j_gene: TRBJ2-3; CDR3aa: CSGAQSDTQYF
v_gene: TRBV19; j_gene: TRBJ1-1; CDR3aa: CASSKGRAGYGNTEAFF
v_gene: TRBV7-9; j_gene: TRBJ2-3; CDR3aa: CASSLSIGGAPDTQYF
v_gene: TRBV7-2; j_gene: TRBJ1-5; CDR3aa: CASSLGLNQPQHF
v_gene: TRBV19; j_gene: TRBJ2-5; CDR3aa: CASSNALETQYF
v_gene: TRBV11-2; j_gene: TRBJ1-1; CDR3aa: CASSSTGNTEAFF
v_gene: TRBV6-1; j_gene: TRBJ1-5; CDR3aa: CASSREARQPQHF
v_gene: TRBV5-1; j_gene: TRBJ2-5; CDR3aa: CASKEMTAYQETQYF
v_gene: TRBV9; j_gene: TRBJ1-3; CDR3aa: CASSVGRAGADTIYF
v_gene: TRBV30; j_gene: TRBJ2-5; CDR3aa: CAWSSGRLTQETQYF
v_gene: TRBV11-3; j_gene: TRBJ2-3; CDR3aa: CASSTHRADTQYF
v_gene: TRBV2; j_gene: TRBJ1-1; CDR3aa: CASSWGGLHTEAFF
v_gene: TRBV2; j_gene: TRBJ2-1; CDR3aa: CASSEQGKTYNEQFF
v_gene: TRBV30; j_gene: TRBJ1-6; CDR3aa: CAWSPDRGPSPLHF
v_gene: TRBV7-3; j_gene: TRBJ2-5; CDR3aa: CASSLSRNLDRVVQETQYF
v_gene: TRBV29-1; j_gene: TRBJ2-5; CDR3aa: CSVAPEYQETQYF
v_gene: TRBV9; j_gene: TRBJ2-7; CDR3aa: CASSKGAEPYEQYF
v_gene: TRBV10-3; j_gene: TRBJ2-3; CDR3aa: CAMGPGGPTDTQYF
v_gene: TRBV6-1; j_gene: TRBJ1-4; CDR3aa: CASSENSLVDEKLFF
v_gene: TRBV4-1; j_gene: TRBJ1-1; CDR3aa: CASSPLRGARPWEAFF
v_gene: TRBV14; j_gene: TRBJ2-5; CDR3aa: CASSARGTQYF
v_gene: TRBV9; j_gene: TRBJ2-3; CDR3aa: CASSERAGRGTDTQYF
v_gene: TRBV11-2; j_gene: TRBJ1-2; CDR3aa: CASTLTIRSGPDYGYTF
v_gene: TRBV18; j_gene: TRBJ1-4; CDR3aa: CASSPRGDGREKLFF